This T cell receptor (beta chain) was documented in a study of blood T cell repertoires in COVID-19. V trimming: 0 bases; J trimming: 5 bases; junction bases outside the gene matches: 2. The CDR3 covers 15 residues. Germline V gene data show CDR1 as SGDLS and CDR2 as YYNGEE. Sequencing used immunoSEQ multiplex PCR; TCRdb keeps in-frame clones, though not all of them. The sample includes about 100,000 clones, approximately 81% of them seen just once. The clonotype originates from a human donor in a cohort sampled during active COVID-19. Sequenced input: peripheral blood. This rearrangement joins TRBV9 to TRBJ2-2, with 9 bases that match TRBD1. The CDR3 region is CASSVGDRATGELFF. The CDR3 DNA sequence: TGTGCCAGCAGCGTAGGGGACAGGGCGACCGGGGAGCTGTTTTTT.